A single sample is the source of the 15 T cell receptor beta chains below, sequenced in a study of blood T cells in healthy people across ages. PCR was performed a second time for about 7 to 12 cycles using a sample-barcoded 5' primer and a J-beta primer mix. MiXCR, applied by TCRdb to the 5' RACE reads, yields one record per CDR3 protein. Found here are more than 800,000 distinct CDR3 sequences, more than 25% of them singletons; the top ten hold 15% to 20%. Sequencing was performed on blood. These receptors were taken from a woman of 80 years or more in good health.

This clonotype has ten or more counts. The V call is TRBV10-3, the J call TRBJ1-1; weak D call: TRBD1 (5 bases). Germline V gene data show CDR1 as ENHRY and CDR2 as SYGVKD. The CDR3 runs to 13 residues. Trimming removed 6 bases from V and 1 base from J, with 9 bases in between. The CDR3, as DNA: TGTGCCATCAGCCACCAGGGGAACACTGAAGCTTTCTTT. This sequence encodes CAISHQGNTEAFF.

The genes are TRBV9 and TRBJ2-1; unclear D gene. The CDR3 contains 16 residues. Trimming shortened V by 0 bases and J by 1 base, and 11 bases separated the two germline ends. Germline assignment: CDR1 SGDLS and CDR2 YYNGEE. The chain's CDR3 is CASSVGATESYNEQFF. In DNA form, the CDR3 reads TGTGCCAGCAGCGTAGGTGCCACGGAGTCCTACAATGAGCAGTTCTTC. Filled out from reference TRBV9 and TRBJ2-1, the complete variable domain reads DSGVTQTPKHLITATGQRVTLRCSPRSGDLSVYWYQQSLDQGLQFLIQYYNGEERAKGNILERFSAQQFPDLHSELNLSSLELGDSALYFCASSVGATESYNEQFFGPGTRLTVL.

Concerning this clonotype: A much larger clone differs from this one at a single base, so this may be a read error. The conserved phenylalanine or tryptophan is not found at the CDR3 terminus, so this likely reflects a read error. The chain carries TRBV6-2 or TRBV6-3 and TRBJ2-1, with TRBD2 matching over 7 bases. This CDR3 has 15 amino acids. Germline lookup yields CDR1 MNHEY and CDR2 SVGEGT. With 6 bases clipped from V and 6 bases from J, the junction kept 11 bases outside the gene matches. CDR3 in amino acids: CASRPTGRGFNEQFC. The CDR3 DNA is TGTGCCAGCAGACCCACGGGGCGGGGGTTCAATGAGCAGTTCTGC.

V usage is TRBV7-8 and J usage is TRBJ1-5; D possibly corresponds to TRBD1 (5 bases). CDR1 is SGHVS, CDR2 FQNEAQ, per germline. CDR3 size: 15 residues. V was cut by 5 bases and J by 0 bases, with 11 bases left in between. CDR3 in amino acids: CASSPWDGSNQPQHF. CDR3 DNA: TGTGCCAGCAGCCCCTGGGACGGTAGCAATCAGCCCCAGCATTTT.

Points on this clonotype: Relative to the germline gene, one junction end is altered; a read error may explain this. V and J are TRBV12-3 or TRBV12-4 and TRBJ1-1; possible D gene TRBD1, 5 bases. This CDR3 is built from 14 residues. CDR3 loop: CAGSLGRENTEAFF. The CDR3 coding sequence is TGTGCCGGCAGTTTGGGCAGGGAGAACACTGAAGCTTTCTTT.

This chain uses TRBV7-2 with TRBJ2-4; 14 bases are shared with TRBD2. The J call may be wrong; the DNA end is better matched by TRBJ2-7. The CDR3 has 17 amino acids. Looked up from germline, CDR1 is SGHTA and CDR2 is FQGNSA. The CDR3 loop reads CASSPSGTSGRAYEQYF. The CDR3 bases are TGTGCCAGCAGCCCCTCCGGGACTAGCGGGAGAGCTTACGAGCAGTACTTC.

This clonotype was detected only a few times. This chain uses TRBV20-1 with TRBJ1-1; D remains unclear. The CDR3 covers 9 residues. Germline V gives CDR1 DFQATT, CDR2 SNEGSKA (reference sequence). The CDR3 reads CSPRTEAFF. The CDR3, as DNA: TGCAGCCCCCGGACTGAAGCTTTCTTT.

J is TRBJ2-6 and V is TRBV21-1; the listed D gene, TRBD1, was not tested against the DNA. TRBV21-1 represents a pseudogene. The CDR3 runs to 19 residues. CDR3 DNA sequence: TGTGCCAGCAGCAAAGTACGACAGGGACTCAACTCTGGGGCCAACGTCCTGACTTTC. Protein sequence: CASSKVRQGLNSGANVLTF.

The chain links TRBV4-3 to TRBJ2-2, with unresolved D. The CDR3 spans 16 residues. V gave up 2 bases and J gave up 2 bases, with 12 bases separating them. In germline, CDR1 is LGHNA, CDR2 YSLEER. This chain's CDR3 is CASSQNPVANTGELFF. The CDR3 nucleotides read TGCGCCAGCAGCCAAAACCCAGTAGCTAACACCGGGGAGCTGTTTTTT.

This clonotype was seen repeatedly, ten times or more. A single base separates this from a much larger clone, so it may be a read error. This chain connects TRBV3-1 to TRBJ2-7; D is possibly TRBD2 (6 bases). V was trimmed by 6 bases and J by 3 bases, leaving 12 bases between them. The V gene's germline CDR1 is LGHDT and CDR2 YNNKEL (reference sequence). This CDR3 comprises 13 residues. The CDR3 reads CASRRTRGYEQYF. The CDR3 nucleotides are TGTGCCAGCAGGCGGACGCGGGGCTACGAGCAGTACTTC.

The sample holds many counts of this clonotype. V gene TRBV20-1 combines with J gene TRBJ2-1, with D possibly being TRBD2 (7 bases). Between the trimmed V and J ends, which lost 6 bases and 0 bases, there was a span of 15 bases. The CDR3 length is 15 residues. Germline CDR1 is DFQATT and CDR2 is SNEGSKA (reference sequence). The CDR3 region is CSAGEGGGSYNEQFF. CDR3 DNA: TGCAGTGCAGGCGAAGGGGGGGGCTCCTACAATGAGCAGTTCTTC.

This clonotype was counted many times. J is TRBJ2-1 and V is TRBV4-1; TRBD1 aligns across 9 bases. V trimming: 0 bases; J trimming: 4 bases; junction bases outside the gene matches: 10. CDR3 length: 18 residues. Germline assignment: CDR1 MGHRA and CDR2 YSYEKL. The CDR3 sequence is CASSQDRYIGTGYNEQFF. In DNA, the CDR3 is TGCGCCAGCAGCCAAGATAGGTATATAGGGACAGGGTACAATGAGCAGTTCTTC.

This clonotype has a count of ten or more. The chain combines TRBV7-2 with TRBJ2-3; TRBD1 aligns across 9 bases. Per germline, CDR1 SGHTA and CDR2 FQGNSA. This CDR3 spans 15 amino acids. Trimming cost V 6 bases and J 3 bases; bases outside gene matches: 7. This chain's CDR3 is CASRLQGAFTDTQYF. Written as DNA, the CDR3 is TGTGCCAGCAGACTACAGGGGGCGTTTACAGATACGCAGTATTTT.

In this sample, this clonotype turned up a few times. The chain joins TRBV6-2 or TRBV6-3 to TRBJ1-5; perhaps TRBD1 as D (5 bases). Germline assignment: CDR1 MNHEY and CDR2 SVGEGT. The CDR3 contains 15 residues. Trimming took off 0 bases at V and 7 bases at J, with 13 bases between the two ends. CDR3 residues: CASSYSGVLGQPQHF. As DNA, the CDR3 is TGTGCCAGCAGTTACTCGGGGGTTCTCGGACAGCCCCAGCATTTT.

The chain employs TRBV12-3 or TRBV12-4 and TRBJ1-5; D not certain. The CDR3 loop spans 18 amino acids. V lost 2 bases and J lost 7, with 24 bases in between. The CDR3 bases are TGTGCCAGCAGTTTAAAGATTTTGGGGATCAAGGCGTACCAGCCCCAGCATTTT. It yields the protein CASSLKILGIKAYQPQHF.